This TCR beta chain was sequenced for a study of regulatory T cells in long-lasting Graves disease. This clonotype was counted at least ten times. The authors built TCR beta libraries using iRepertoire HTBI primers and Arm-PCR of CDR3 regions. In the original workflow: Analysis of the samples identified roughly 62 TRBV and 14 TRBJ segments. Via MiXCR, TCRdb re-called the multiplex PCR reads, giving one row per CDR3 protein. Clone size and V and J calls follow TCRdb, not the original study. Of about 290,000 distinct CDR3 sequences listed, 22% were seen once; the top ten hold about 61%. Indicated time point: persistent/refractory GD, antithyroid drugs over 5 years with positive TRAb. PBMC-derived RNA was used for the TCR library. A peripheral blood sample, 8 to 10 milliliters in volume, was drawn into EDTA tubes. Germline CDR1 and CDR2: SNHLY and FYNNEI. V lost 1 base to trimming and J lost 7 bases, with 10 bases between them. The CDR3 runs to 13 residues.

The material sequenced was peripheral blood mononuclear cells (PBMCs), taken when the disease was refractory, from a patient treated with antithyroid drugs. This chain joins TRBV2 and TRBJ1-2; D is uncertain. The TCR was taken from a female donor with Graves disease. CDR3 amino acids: CASSEGLQIGYTF. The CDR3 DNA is TGTGCCAGCAGTGAAGGTCTGCAAATTGGCTACACCTTC.